These 11 T cell receptor beta chains share one sample of origin, sequenced in a study of STAT5B mutations in CD4+ large granular lymphocyte leukemia. Repertoires were generated with immunoSEQ multiplex PCR, while TCRdb's copy carries only in-frame clones and drops some. The top ten clones hold 2.6% of a sample with some 45,000 clones, 80% to 90% of them seen once. Sequencing was performed on CD4+ T cells from blood buffy coats. These receptors all come from a human donor in good health.

This chain connects TRBV6-6 to TRBJ1-1; D call uncertain. Germline assignment: CDR1 MNHNY and CDR2 SVGAGI (reference sequence). The CDR3 has 15 residues. V was trimmed by 6 bases and J by 1 base, leaving 15 bases between them. The CDR3 region is CASSPGKGANTEAFF. CDR3 DNA: TGTGCCAGCAGCCCCGGGAAGGGCGCGAACACTGAAGCTTTCTTT.

This clone was recorded a few times. The CDR3 DNA follows: TGTGCCAGCAGTATTGAGGGCAATCAGCCCCAGCATTTT. It yields the protein CASSIEGNQPQHF. The rearrangement uses TRBV28 and TRBJ1-5; D not certain. In germline, CDR1 is MDHEN, CDR2 SYDVKM. The CDR3 extends over 13 amino acids. The V gene lost 5 bases and the J gene lost 2 bases, with 7 bases spanning the gap.

V is TRBV7-9 and J is TRBJ2-5; TRBD1 aligns across 12 bases. Germline V gene data show CDR1 as SEHNR and CDR2 as FQNEAQ (reference sequence). The CDR3 has 14 amino acids. The trim removed 5 bases at V and 5 bases at J, leaving 3 bases unmatched. CDR3 nucleotide sequence: TGTGCCAGCAGCCCGGGACAGGGGGCGGAGACCCAGTACTTC. Its translation is CASSPGQGAETQYF.

The chain couples TRBV4-1 to TRBJ2-3; 9 bases are shared with TRBD2. CDR1 is MGHRA, CDR2 YSYEKL, per germline. The V segment lost 1 base and the J segment 4 bases; nucleotides outside the gene matches: 9. This CDR3 comprises 17 residues. The DNA of the CDR3 is TGCGCCAGCAGCCAAGGGGTAGCGGGAGCGAGGCCAGATACGCAGTATTTT. Translated: CASSQGVAGARPDTQYF.

This clone was seen a single time. The chain is built from TRBV10-2 and TRBJ1-1, with D perhaps matching TRBD1 (6 bases). The CDR3 loop spans 16 amino acids. Trimming left V 3 bases short and J 6 bases short, with 20 bases between. Looked up from germline, CDR1 is WSHSY and CDR2 is SAAADI. The chain's CDR3 is CASSDRGGRGKPEAFF. The CDR3 bases are TGCGCCAGCAGTGACAGGGGTGGAAGAGGGAAGCCTGAAGCTTTCTTT.

The V gene is TRBV7-9, the J gene TRBJ2-5; no clear D gene. Looked up from germline, CDR1 is SEHNR and CDR2 is FQNEAQ (reference sequence). The V end lost 2 bases, the J end lost 1 base, and 8 bases lay between the germline ends. This CDR3 comprises 14 residues. In nucleotides, the CDR3 is TGTGCCAGCAGCTTAAGTAGCAGCCAAGAGACCCAGTACTTC. Its protein is CASSLSSSQETQYF.

V usage is TRBV7-9 and J usage is TRBJ2-2; perhaps TRBD1 as D (6 bases). Trimming shortened V by 2 bases and J by 5 bases, and 9 bases separated the two germline ends. Germline loops: CDR1 SEHNR, CDR2 FQNEAQ (reference sequence). This CDR3 has 14 residues. The CDR3 sequence: CASSLSGDTGELFF. CDR3 DNA: TGTGCCAGCAGCTTATCAGGGGATACCGGGGAGCTGTTTTTT.

This chain uses TRBV18 with TRBJ2-5; D may correspond to TRBD1 or TRBD2 (5 bases each). The germline gives CDR1 KGHSH, CDR2 LQKENI. The CDR3 consists of 15 residues. Trimming pared 6 bases from V and 4 bases from J, leaving 18 bases between. CDR3 amino acids: CASSEQAEGGETQYF. The DNA for the CDR3 is TGTGCCAGCTCCGAACAGGCCGAGGGTGGAGAGACCCAGTACTTC.

The chain joins TRBV4-2 to TRBJ2-3; unclear D gene. V was shortened by 0 bases and J by 8 bases, with 9 bases between the two germline ends. In germline, CDR1 is LGHNA, CDR2 YNFKEQ. The CDR3 is 13 amino acids. CDR3 sequence: CASSQDPVRTQYF. The CDR3, as DNA: TGTGCCAGCAGCCAAGACCCCGTTCGTACGCAGTATTTT.

This chain links TRBV25-1 with TRBJ2-6; weak D call: TRBD1 (6 bases). The CDR3 runs 13 residues. The germline V gene has CDR1 MGHDK and CDR2 SYGVNS. The V end was cut by 10 bases, the J end by 4 bases, with 11 bases between. In nucleotides, the CDR3 is TGTGCCACCAGGGGTGCGGGGGCCAACGTCCTGACTTTC. Residues: CATRGAGANVLTF.

The chain couples TRBV6-1 to TRBJ2-5, with 9 positions matching TRBD2. This CDR3 comprises 15 residues. V shed 6 bases, J shed 2 bases, and the junction held 7 bases outside the gene matches. CDR1 and CDR2 from the germline V gene are MNHNS and SASEGT. The CDR3 is CASRWSGGRQETQYF. CDR3 in DNA: TGTGCCAGCAGATGGAGCGGGGGGAGGCAAGAGACCCAGTACTTC.